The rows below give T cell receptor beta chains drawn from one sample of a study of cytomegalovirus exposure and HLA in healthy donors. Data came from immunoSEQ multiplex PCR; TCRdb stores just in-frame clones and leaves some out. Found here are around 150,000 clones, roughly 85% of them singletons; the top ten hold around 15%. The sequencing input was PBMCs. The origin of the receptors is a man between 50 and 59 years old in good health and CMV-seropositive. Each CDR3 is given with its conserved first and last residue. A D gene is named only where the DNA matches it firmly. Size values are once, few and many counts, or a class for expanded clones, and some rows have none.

CDR3: CASSTGTVNYGYTF
DNA: TGTGCCAGCAGCACCGGGACAGTGAACTATGGCTACACCTTC
size: .
D: TRBD1
J: TRBJ1-2
V: TRBV7-2

CDR3: CASSQFLAGGRGEQFF
DNA: TGTGCCAGCAGCCAATTTCTAGCGGGGGGCCGCGGGGAGCAGTTCTTC
size: .
D: TRBD2
J: TRBJ2-1
V: TRBV4-2

CDR3: CASSRLGGNYGYTF
DNA: TGTGCCAGCAGCCGACTCGGGGGTAACTATGGCTACACCTTC
size: once
D: .
J: TRBJ1-2
V: TRBV6-1

CDR3: CASRRTGKNSPLHF
DNA: TGTGCCAGCAGACGGACAGGGAAAAATTCACCCCTCCACTTT
size: .
D: TRBD1
J: TRBJ1-6
V: TRBV6-5

CDR3: CASSVNTGDYGYTF
DNA: TGTGCCAGCAGCGTCAATACAGGGGACTATGGCTACACCTTC
size: .
D: TRBD1
J: TRBJ1-2
V: TRBV7-8

CDR3: CASSQSAAGGPSDTQYF
DNA: TGTGCCAGCAGCCAATCTGCCGCGGGGGGGCCCTCAGATACGCAGTATTTT
size: few
D: TRBD2
J: TRBJ2-3
V: TRBV4-2

CDR3: CASSLTDNSPLHF
DNA: TGTGCCAGCAGCTTAACAGATAATTCACCCCTCCACTTT
size: few
D: .
J: TRBJ1-6
V: TRBV7-7

CDR3: CASSVGGGPNTEAFF
DNA: TGTGCCAGCAGCGTAGGTGGAGGGCCGAACACTGAAGCTTTCTTT
size: .
D: .
J: TRBJ1-1
V: TRBV9

CDR3: CASSLAAGATGGNEKLFF
DNA: TGTGCCAGCAGCTTAGCGGCGGGGGCGACAGGGGGGAATGAAAAACTGTTTTTT
size: .
D: TRBD1
J: TRBJ1-4
V: TRBV7-9

CDR3: CASSPNAAGPEQYF
DNA: TGTGCCAGCAGCCCAAACGCGGCAGGGCCCGAGCAGTACTTC
size: .
D: .
J: TRBJ2-7
V: TRBV11-2

CDR3: CASTQSESDQPQHF
DNA: TGTGCCAGCACCCAAAGCGAGTCTGATCAGCCCCAGCATTTT
size: once
D: .
J: TRBJ1-5
V: TRBV9

CDR3: CASSPRGPSAGELFF
DNA: TGTGCCAGCAGTCCCCGCGGGCCCTCCGCCGGGGAGCTGTTTTTT
size: .
D: .
J: TRBJ2-2
V: TRBV7-2

CDR3: CASSVSQGASNEQFF
DNA: TGTGCCAGCAGTGTATCACAGGGGGCGAGTAATGAGCAGTTCTTC
size: .
D: TRBD1
J: TRBJ2-1
V: TRBV6-1

CDR3: CASSPEGQGDYGYTF
DNA: TGTGCCAGTAGTCCGGAGGGACAGGGGGACTATGGCTACACCTTC
size: few
D: TRBD1
J: TRBJ1-2
V: TRBV19

CDR3: CASSPRQGRDYGYTF
DNA: TGTGCCAGCAGCCCCAGACAGGGTAGGGACTATGGCTACACCTTC
size: .
D: TRBD1
J: TRBJ1-2
V: TRBV6-5

CDR3: CASSQDLDRRNSPLHF
DNA: TGCGCCAGCAGCCAAGATCTAGACAGGAGGAATTCACCCCTCCACTTT
size: .
D: .
J: TRBJ1-6
V: TRBV4-1

CDR3: CASSSTGGLDNEKLFF
DNA: TGTGCCAGCAGCTCCACAGGGGGCCTCGATAATGAAAAACTGTTTTTT
size: .
D: TRBD1
J: TRBJ1-4
V: TRBV7-9

CDR3: CAWKSQGANNEQFF
DNA: TGTGCCTGGAAGAGCCAGGGGGCTAACAATGAGCAGTTCTTC
size: .
D: TRBD1
J: TRBJ2-1
V: TRBV30

CDR3: CASSHGSQDTEAFF
DNA: TGTGCCAGCAGCCACGGGTCCCAAGACACTGAAGCTTTCTTT
size: .
D: .
J: TRBJ1-1
V: TRBV6-5

CDR3: CASSQDPRTGSNQPQHF
DNA: TGCGCCAGCAGCCAAGACCCCCGGACAGGGTCCAATCAGCCCCAGCATTTT
size: .
D: TRBD1
J: TRBJ1-5
V: TRBV4-1